The present TCR beta chain was sequenced within a study of CD4+ T cells in melanoma. Produced via immunoSEQ multiplex PCR; TCRdb's table is partial and in-frame only. The sample yields about 140,000 clones, about 90% seen once. The CDR3 extends over 18 amino acids. The germline gives CDR1 SGHVS, CDR2 FNYEAQ. V was cut by 5 bases and J by 1 base, with 21 bases left in between. The receptor was derived from a human donor with melanoma. The chain uses TRBV7-6 and TRBJ2-4; D tentatively fits TRBD1 or TRBD2 (5 bases each). The CDR3 sequence: CASSRKRPGRVAKNIQYF. The CDR3 DNA follows: TGTGCCAGCAGCCGCAAACGCCCGGGGCGTGTGGCCAAAAACATTCAGTACTTC.